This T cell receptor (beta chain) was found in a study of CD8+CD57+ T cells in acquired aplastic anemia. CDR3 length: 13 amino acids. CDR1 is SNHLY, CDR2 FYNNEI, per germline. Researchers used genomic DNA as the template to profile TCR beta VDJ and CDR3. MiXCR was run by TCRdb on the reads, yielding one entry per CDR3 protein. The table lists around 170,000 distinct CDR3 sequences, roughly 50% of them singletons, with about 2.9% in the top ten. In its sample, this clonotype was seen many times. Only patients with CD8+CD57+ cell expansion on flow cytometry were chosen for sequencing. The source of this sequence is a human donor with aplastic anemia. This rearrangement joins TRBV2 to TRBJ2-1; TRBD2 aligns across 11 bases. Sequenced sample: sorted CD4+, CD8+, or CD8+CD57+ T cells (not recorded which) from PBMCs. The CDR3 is CTGLAGGMDEQFF. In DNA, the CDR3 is TGTACGGGCCTAGCGGGAGGTATGGATGAGCAGTTCTTC. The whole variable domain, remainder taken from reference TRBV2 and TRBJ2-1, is EPEVTQTPSHQVTQMGQEVILRCVPISNHLYFYWYRQILGQKVEFLVSFYNNEISEKSEIFDDQFSVERPDGSNFTLKIRSTKLEDSAMYFCTGLAGGMDEQFFGPGTRLTVL.